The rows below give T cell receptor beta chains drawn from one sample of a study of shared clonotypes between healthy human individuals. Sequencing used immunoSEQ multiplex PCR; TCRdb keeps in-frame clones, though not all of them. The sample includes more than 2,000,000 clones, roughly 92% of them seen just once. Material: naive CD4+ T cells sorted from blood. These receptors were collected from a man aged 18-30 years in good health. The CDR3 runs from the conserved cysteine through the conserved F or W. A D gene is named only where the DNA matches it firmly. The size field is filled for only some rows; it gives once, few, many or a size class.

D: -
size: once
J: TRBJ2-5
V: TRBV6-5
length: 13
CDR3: CASRRTPQETQYF
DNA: TGTGCCAGCAGACGGACCCCGCAAGAGACCCAGTACTTC

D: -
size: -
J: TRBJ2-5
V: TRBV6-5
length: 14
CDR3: CASSYGHSSGAQYF
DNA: TGTGCCAGCAGTTACGGGCACTCCAGTGGGGCCCAGTACTTC

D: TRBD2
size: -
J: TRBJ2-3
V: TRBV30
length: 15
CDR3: CAWMYGGSLTDTQYF
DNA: TGTGCCTGGATGTACGGGGGGAGCCTCACAGATACGCAGTATTTT

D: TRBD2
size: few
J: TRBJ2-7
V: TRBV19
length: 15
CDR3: CASSISSGSSYEQYF
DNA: TGTGCCAGTAGTATCTCTAGCGGGTCCTCCTACGAGCAGTACTTC

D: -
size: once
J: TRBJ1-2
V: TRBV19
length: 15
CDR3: CASSIDAQRGYGYTF
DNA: TGTGCCAGTAGTATAGATGCCCAGAGGGGGTATGGCTACACCTTC

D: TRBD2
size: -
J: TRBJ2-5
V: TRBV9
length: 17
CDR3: CASSVAPLAGGQETQYF
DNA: TGTGCCAGCAGCGTAGCCCCGCTAGCGGGGGGCCAAGAGACCCAGTACTTC

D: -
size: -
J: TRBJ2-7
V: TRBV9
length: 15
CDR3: CASRDLSGAVPEQYF
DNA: TGTGCCAGCAGGGACCTGTCAGGGGCGGTTCCCGAGCAGTACTTC

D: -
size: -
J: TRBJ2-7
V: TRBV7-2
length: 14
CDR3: CASSLQAGSYEQYF
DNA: TGTGCCAGCAGCTTACAGGCAGGGTCCTACGAGCAGTACTTC

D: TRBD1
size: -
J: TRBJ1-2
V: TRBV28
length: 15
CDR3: CASSLGTVWDYGYTF
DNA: TGTGCCAGCAGTTTGGGGACAGTTTGGGACTATGGCTACACCTTC

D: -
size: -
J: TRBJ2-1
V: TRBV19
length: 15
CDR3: CASEGLAVGYNEQFF
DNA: TGTGCCAGTGAAGGCCTAGCAGTCGGCTACAATGAGCAGTTCTTC

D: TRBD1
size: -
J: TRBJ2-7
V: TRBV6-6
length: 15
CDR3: CASRPEGTGAYEQYF
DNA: TGTGCCAGCAGACCTGAGGGGACAGGGGCCTACGAGCAGTACTTC

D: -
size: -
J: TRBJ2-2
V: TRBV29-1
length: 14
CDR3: CSAEGGTNTGELFF
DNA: TGCAGCGCCGAGGGCGGAACGAACACCGGGGAGCTGTTTTTT

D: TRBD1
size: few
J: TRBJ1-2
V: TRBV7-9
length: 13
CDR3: CASSLAGQGHYTF
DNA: TGTGCCAGCAGCTTAGCGGGACAGGGCCACTACACCTTC

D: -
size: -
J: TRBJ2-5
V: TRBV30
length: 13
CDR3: CAWSVFEGPEQYF
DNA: TGTGCCTGGAGTGTGTTCGAGGGCCCTGAGCAGTACTTC

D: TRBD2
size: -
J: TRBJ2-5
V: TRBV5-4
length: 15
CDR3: CASSFSGGNQETQYF
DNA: TGTGCCAGCAGCTTTAGCGGGGGGAACCAAGAGACCCAGTACTTC

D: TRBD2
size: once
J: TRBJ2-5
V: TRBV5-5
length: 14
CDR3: CASSKGLTVSAQYF
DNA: TGTGCCAGCAGCAAGGGACTAACCGTCTCGGCCCAGTACTTC

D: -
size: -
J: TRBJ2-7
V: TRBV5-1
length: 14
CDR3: CASSLVGLEYEQYF
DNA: TGCGCCAGCAGCTTGGTCGGGTTAGAGTACGAGCAGTACTTC

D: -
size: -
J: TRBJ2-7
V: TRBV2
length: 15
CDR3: CASSESGTGNHEQYF
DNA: TGTGCCAGCAGTGAATCCGGGACGGGTAACCACGAGCAGTACTTC

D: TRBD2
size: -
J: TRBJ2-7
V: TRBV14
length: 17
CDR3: CASSPGLAGGIVYEQYF
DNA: TGTGCCAGCAGCCCCGGACTAGCGGGAGGGATCGTCTACGAGCAGTACTTC

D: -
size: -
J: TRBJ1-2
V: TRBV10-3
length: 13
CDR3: CAINFSPSYGYTF
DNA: TGTGCCATCAACTTCTCTCCGAGCTATGGCTACACCTTC